This T cell receptor beta chain was captured by sequencing in a study of blood T cells in healthy people across ages. Findings and caveats of the study: Per million T cells, TCR beta diversity dropped about linearly as age rose.

The CDR3 is made up of 15 amino acids. Per the germline V gene, CDR1 is PRHDT and CDR2 is FYEKMQ (reference sequence). Between the trimmed V and J ends, which lost 4 bases and 2 bases, there was a span of 13 bases. As regards this clonotype: The target antigen is unknown.

Healthy Caucasians from Russia aged roughly 6 to 100 served as donors. Sample-barcoded 5' priming and a J-beta primer mix drove a second PCR of roughly 6 to 12 cycles. Each cDNA molecule was tagged by a template-switch adaptor with 12 random nucleotides. A single record per CDR3 protein comes from TCRdb applying MiXCR to the 5' RACE reads. Of over a million distinct CDR3 sequences in the sample, 40% to 45% were seen once. Material: blood. J is TRBJ2-3 and V is TRBV13; perhaps TRBD2 as D (5 bases). The origin of this receptor is a woman aged 60-70 years in good health. CDR3 nucleotides: TGTGCCAGCAGCTGGGGAGCGAGAGACACAGATACGCAGTATTTT. Protein: CASSWGARDTDTQYF.